The rows below give T cell receptor beta chains drawn from one sample of a study of T cell responses to AZD1222 COVID-19 vaccine. Some clones are missing from TCRdb's copy, which holds only in-frame ones; the method was immunoSEQ multiplex PCR. This table has over 130,000 clones, 85% to 90% appearing once. The sequenced sample was peripheral blood, obtained 28 days after the second AZD1222 dose. These receptors were obtained from an adult who received the AZD1222 COVID-19 vaccine. Both conserved end residues are part of each CDR3. D genes are given only for firm matches. Not all rows give a size; the values are once, few, many and, for expanded clones, a class.

V: TRBV28; D: -; J: TRBJ2-2; size: -; DNA: TGTGCCAGCAGATCACGGGGCGGCACCGGGGAGCTGTTTTTT; CDR3: CASRSRGGTGELFF
V: TRBV6-1; D: TRBD1; J: TRBJ1-5; size: -; DNA: TGTGCCAGCAGTGAAGCCCCAACAGGGGCGAGCAATCAGCCCCAGCATTTT; CDR3: CASSEAPTGASNQPQHF
V: TRBV28; D: TRBD1; J: TRBJ2-5; size: once; DNA: TGTGCCAGCTTTTCAGGGGGAAGAGGGTCGGGGACCCAGTACTTC; CDR3: CASFSGGRGSGTQYF
V: TRBV10-3; D: TRBD1; J: TRBJ1-3; size: -; DNA: TGTGCCATCACCCGAGGTGGGACAGATAGCTCTGGAAACACCATATATTTT; CDR3: CAITRGGTDSSGNTIYF
V: TRBV7-2; D: TRBD1; J: TRBJ1-4; size: -; DNA: TGTGCCAGCAGCTTAGACGGACAGGGGGTAAATAATGAAAAACTGTTTTTT; CDR3: CASSLDGQGVNNEKLFF
V: TRBV9; D: -; J: TRBJ1-2; size: -; DNA: TGTGCCAGCAGCCCCAGTGGAGGCCTGGGGGAGGGCTACACCTTC; CDR3: CASSPSGGLGEGYTF
V: TRBV19; D: -; J: TRBJ1-5; size: -; DNA: TGTGCCACCTCGACTCTAGATCAGCCCCAGCATTTT; CDR3: CATSTLDQPQHF
V: TRBV30; D: -; J: TRBJ2-7; size: -; DNA: TGTGCCTGGAGTTTGGGGGCCCCCTACGAGCAGTACTTC; CDR3: CAWSLGAPYEQYF
V: TRBV7-3; D: TRBD1; J: TRBJ2-5; size: -; DNA: TGTGCCAGCAGCTTAATTGTCTCGACAGGGCTGGAGACCCAGTACTTC; CDR3: CASSLIVSTGLETQYF
V: TRBV6-6; D: -; J: TRBJ2-1; size: -; DNA: TGTGCCAGCAAACCTATTAAGACCACCTCCGATGAGCAGTTCTTC; CDR3: CASKPIKTTSDEQFF
V: TRBV30; D: TRBD2; J: TRBJ2-5; size: -; DNA: TGTGCCTGGAGTGTAGGGACTAGGGGGGTCCAAGAGACCCAGTACTTC; CDR3: CAWSVGTRGVQETQYF
V: TRBV4-2; D: -; J: TRBJ1-1; size: -; DNA: TGTGCCAGCAGCCACGGAAAGGAAAGGGACACTGAAGCTTTCTTT; CDR3: CASSHGKERDTEAFF
V: TRBV19; D: TRBD1; J: TRBJ1-5; size: -; DNA: TGTGCCAGTAGTATTCAGGGACAGGGTAATCAGCCCCAGCATTTT; CDR3: CASSIQGQGNQPQHF
V: TRBV28; D: -; J: TRBJ1-1; size: -; DNA: TGTGCCAGCAGTGGACCGATGAACACTGAAGCTTTCTTT; CDR3: CASSGPMNTEAFF
V: TRBV6-2/TRBV6-3; D: -; J: TRBJ2-7; size: few; DNA: TGTGCCAGCAGTTACGACGGGTCCTACGAGCAGTACTTC; CDR3: CASSYDGSYEQYF
V: TRBV10-3; D: TRBD1; J: TRBJ1-2; size: -; DNA: TGTGCCATCAGTGATGGGACAGGGACCTATGGCTACACCTTC; CDR3: CAISDGTGTYGYTF
V: TRBV6-5; D: -; J: TRBJ1-6; size: -; DNA: TGTGCCAGCAGAACAGGGCTCCAGGATAATTCACCCCTCCACTTT; CDR3: CASRTGLQDNSPLHF
V: TRBV6-4; D: -; J: TRBJ1-6; size: -; DNA: TGTGCCAGCAGGAGGGATCTGGGGAATTCACCCCTCCACTTT; CDR3: CASRRDLGNSPLHF
V: TRBV7-7; D: -; J: TRBJ2-5; size: once; DNA: TGTGCCAGCAGCCGACCGGGGGAGACCCAGTACTTC; CDR3: CASSRPGETQYF
V: TRBV5-4; D: -; J: TRBJ1-1; size: -; DNA: TGTGCCAGCAGCCCGACGGTGGGGGTGCCTAACACTGAAGCTTTCTTT; CDR3: CASSPTVGVPNTEAFF
V: TRBV4-2; D: -; J: TRBJ1-1; size: -; DNA: TGTGCCAGCAGCCATCCTTCGTTGAACACTGAAGCTTTCTTT; CDR3: CASSHPSLNTEAFF
V: TRBV19; D: TRBD1; J: TRBJ2-3; size: once; DNA: TGTGCCAGTAGTATCAGGGGGAGCAAGAGCACAGATACGCAGTATTTT; CDR3: CASSIRGSKSTDTQYF
V: TRBV7-3; D: TRBD2; J: TRBJ2-2; size: -; DNA: TGTGCCAGCAGCTTAAGTCCCTTGGTAGCGGGGGGCACGAACACCGGGGAGCTGTTTTTT; CDR3: CASSLSPLVAGGTNTGELFF